This entry lists 11 T cell receptor beta chains sequenced from one sample in a study of long-term antiretroviral therapy in people with HIV. Runs used v3.0 of the immunoSEQ assay and were done at survey level. TCRdb's copy holds only in-frame clones and misses some; the assay was immunoSEQ multiplex PCR. The sample records about 25,000 clones, less than 80% being singletons. Source: unsorted PBMCs, taken 1.1 years before starting antiretroviral therapy. The receptors shown here come from a woman aged 40 to 55 with HIV.

This rearrangement joins TRBV5-6 to TRBJ1-1, with D possibly matching TRBD1 (6 bases). CDR1 is SGHDT and CDR2 is YYEEEE in the germline V gene. The CDR3 sequence is 14 residues long. Trimming left V 3 bases short and J 1 base short, with 10 bases between. CDR3 sequence (DNA): TGTGCCAGCAGCTGGGGGGCCACGAACACTGAAGCTTTCTTT. Encoded protein: CASSWGATNTEAFF.

The rearrangement links TRBV6-5 to TRBJ2-1; 8 bases map to TRBD2. Germline V gene lookup returns CDR1 MNHEY and CDR2 SVGAGI. The J segment lost 9 bases and the V segment lost 2 bases, leaving 12 bases of the junction unmatched. The CDR3 is made up of 16 amino acids. Here the CDR3 reads CASSYLGLVGKGEQFF. For the CDR3, the DNA is TGTGCCAGCAGTTACCTGGGACTAGTCGGGAAGGGTGAGCAGTTCTTC.

This clone has a single count. The J gene is TRBJ2-6, the V gene TRBV5-5, with 8 bases aligning to TRBD2. In germline, CDR1 is SGHKS, CDR2 YYEKEE (reference sequence). The CDR3 spans 17 residues. The V segment lost 4 bases and the J segment 0 bases; nucleotides outside the gene matches: 6. In DNA, the CDR3 is TGTGCCAGCAGCCGGAGCGGGGGCCCCTCTGGGGCCAACGTCCTGACTTTC. This encodes CASSRSGGPSGANVLTF. Full variable domain (remainder filled in from reference TRBV5-5 and TRBJ2-6): DAGVTQSPTHLIKTRGQQVTLRCSPISGHKSVSWYQQVLGQGPQFIFQYYEKEERGRGNFPDRFSARQFPNYSSELNVNALLLGDSALYLCASSRSGGPSGANVLTFGAGSRLTVL.

In its sample, this clone was seen once. This chain links TRBV18 with TRBJ1-4, with D hard to call. The CDR3 extends over 14 amino acids. V dropped 2 bases and J dropped 5 bases, with 9 bases sitting between them. Germline V gives CDR1 KGHSH, CDR2 LQKENI. CDR3 DNA sequence: TGTGCCAGCTCACCAGTAAATAGAAATGAAAAACTGTTTTTT. As protein: CASSPVNRNEKLFF.

The rearrangement links TRBV6-4 to TRBJ1-2; D not resolved. Germline CDR1 MRHNA, CDR2 SNTAGT. The length of the CDR3 is 13 residues. Trimming took 0 bases from V and 4 from J, leaving 6 bases between them. CDR3 sequence reads: CASSDSRVYGYTF. CDR3 sequence (DNA): TGTGCCAGCAGTGACTCTAGAGTCTATGGCTACACCTTC.

The chain has TRBV19 and TRBJ1-1; D is possibly TRBD1 (6 bases). The CDR3 covers 13 residues. V lost 10 bases, J lost 0 bases, and 12 bases lay in between. Germline lookup yields CDR1 LNHDA and CDR2 SQIVND (reference sequence). The CDR3 DNA is TGTGCCATTTCACAGGGCATGAACACTGAAGCTTTCTTT. Translated, it gives CAISQGMNTEAFF.

This sequence joins TRBV6-5 and TRBJ2-5, with no clear D. Per the germline V gene, CDR1 is MNHEY and CDR2 is SVGAGI. This CDR3 has 14 residues. V lost 2 bases, J lost 0 bases, and 7 bases lay in between. CDR3 sequence reads: CASSYTRYQETQYF. CDR3 coding DNA: TGTGCCAGCAGTTACACCAGGTACCAAGAGACCCAGTACTTC.

This rearrangement joins TRBV6-6 to TRBJ2-7; D call uncertain. The V end lost 0 bases, the J end lost 5 bases, and 5 bases lay between the germline ends. Germline V gives CDR1 MNHNY, CDR2 SVGAGI (reference sequence). The CDR3 is 12 amino acids. CDR3 sequence (DNA): TGTGCCAGCAGTTACTCGCAGCACGAGCAGTACTTC. Its protein is CASSYSQHEQYF.

The J gene is TRBJ1-1, the V gene TRBV7-8; D not resolved. The CDR3 is 16 amino acids. V was trimmed by 1 base and J by 0 bases, leaving 12 bases between them. The germline V gene has CDR1 SGHVS and CDR2 FQNEAQ. The CDR3 loop is CASSLETFGMNTEAFF. DNA for the CDR3: TGTGCCAGCAGCTTAGAGACTTTCGGCATGAACACTGAAGCTTTCTTT.

The V and J genes are TRBV18 and TRBJ2-3; 8 positions agree with TRBD1. V shed 2 bases, J shed 1 base, and the junction held 5 bases outside the gene matches. The CDR3 length is 16 residues. Germline V gives CDR1 KGHSH, CDR2 LQKENI. In DNA form, the CDR3 reads TGTGCCAGCTCACCATTCGGGACAGGACGCACAGATACGCAGTATTTT. Translation: CASSPFGTGRTDTQYF.

The V and J genes are TRBV6-1 and TRBJ1-2, with D unclear. The CDR3 has 15 amino acids. The V and J ends lost 7 bases and 0 bases respectively, with 15 bases between them. Germline CDR1 reads MNHNS; CDR2 reads SASEGT. The CDR3, as DNA: TGTGCCAGCACCTCCTCGGGCAGAGCTAACTATGGCTACACCTTC. Protein sequence: CASTSSGRANYGYTF.